Shown below are 10 T cell receptor beta chains from a single sample sequenced in a study of blood T cells in healthy people across ages. A second PCR, run for 7 to 11 cycles, used a sample-barcoded 5' primer plus a J-beta primer mix. A single record per CDR3 protein comes from TCRdb applying MiXCR to the 5' RACE reads. This table has 850,000 or so distinct CDR3 sequences, 29% appearing once. Sequenced sample: blood. All receptors come from a woman aged 80 or over in good health.

The sample holds a few counts of this clonotype. The rearrangement joins TRBV5-6 to TRBJ1-6; D might be TRBD1 (5 bases). V lost 0 bases, J lost 6 bases, and 16 bases lay in between. CDR1 is SGHDT and CDR2 is YYEEEE in the germline V gene. This CDR3 is built from 17 residues. CDR3 in DNA: TGTGCCAGCAGCTTGGAGGGGTGGGGGACTTCTAATTCACCCCTCCACTTT. Its translation: CASSLEGWGTSNSPLHF.

In the case of this clonotype: A much bigger clone sits one base away, suggesting this may be a read error. The J gene is TRBJ2-7, the V gene TRBV18; a weak D match, TRBD2 (6 bases). The J call may be incorrect, as the DNA end agrees better with TRBJ2-5. The CDR3 runs 16 residues. Germline V lookup: CDR1 KGHSH, CDR2 LQKENI. The chain's CDR3 is CASPPPFISGGETQYF. The CDR3 bases are TGTGCCAGCCCACCACCGTTCATCTCAGGAGGGGAGACCCAGTACTTC.

Concerning this clonotype itself: Compared with germline, one end of the junction differs, possibly owing to a read error. The chain links TRBV7-9 to TRBJ2-1, with 7 bases matching TRBD2. The germline CDR1 and CDR2 sequences are SEHNR and FQNEAQ (reference sequence). CDR3 length equals 15 residues. CDR3 residues: CASSSHRRTSAEQVF. In nucleotides, the CDR3 is TGTGCCAGCAGTAGCCACAGGAGAACTAGCGCCGAGCAGGTCTTC.

This clonotype was observed many times. The chain recombines TRBV7-9 with TRBJ2-5, with D unclear. The closer fit of TRBJ2-7 to the DNA end suggests the J call may be wrong. Germline V gene lookup returns CDR1 SEHNR and CDR2 FQNEAQ (reference sequence). This CDR3 is built from 11 residues. The CDR3 loop is CASSPLVEQYF. CDR3 nucleotides: TGTGCCAGCAGCCCGTTAGTCGAGCAGTACTTC.

The V call is TRBV7-2, the J call TRBJ1-2; a weak D match, TRBD1 (5 bases). Trimming stripped 1 base from V and 3 bases from J, with 15 bases between. CDR1 and CDR2 from the germline V gene are SGHTA and FQGNSA. There are 16 residues in the CDR3. In nucleotides, the CDR3 is TGTGCCAGCAGCTTAGGGGGGTCGACCCTTGACTATGGCTACACCTTC. Encoded protein: CASSLGGSTLDYGYTF. The entire variable domain, with the rest obtained from reference TRBV7-2 and TRBJ1-2, is as follows: GAGVSQSPSNKVTEKGKDVELRCDPISGHTALYWYRQSLGQGLEFLIYFQGNSAPDKSGLPSDRFSAERTGGSVSTLTIQRTQQEDSAVYLCASSLGGSTLDYGYTFGSGTRLTVV.

V and J are TRBV11-3 and TRBJ2-7; 16 bases fit TRBD2. CDR1 is SGHNT, CDR2 YENEEA, per germline. After removal of 4 bases from V and 10 bases from J, the junction contained 19 bases not matched to a gene. CDR3 size: 19 residues. The CDR3: CASSSFSGTSGGAPWAQYF. For the CDR3, the DNA is TGTGCCAGCAGCTCCTTCTCCGGGACTAGCGGGGGGGCACCTTGGGCCCAGTACTTC.

This clonotype was counted at least ten times. The rearrangement joins TRBV25-1 to TRBJ1-2; 7 positions agree with TRBD1. Germline V gives CDR1 MGHDK, CDR2 SYGVNS. J lost 7 bases, V lost 5 bases, and 7 bases had no gene match. The CDR3 length is 13 residues. CDR3 amino acids: CASSLGGKTGYTF. The CDR3 DNA reads as TGTGCCAGCAGTTTAGGGGGCAAGACTGGCTACACCTTC.

In its sample, this clonotype was seen many times. The gene calls are TRBV12-3 or TRBV12-4 and TRBJ1-1; D unclear. The V end was cut by 6 bases, the J end by 2 bases, with 16 bases between. The CDR3 runs to 15 residues. CDR3 in amino acids: CASSRSWALNTEAFF. The CDR3 DNA sequence: TGTGCCAGCAGCCGTAGTTGGGCGCTCAACACTGAAGCTTTCTTT.

This clonotype was counted ten times or more. This chain joins TRBV12-3 or TRBV12-4 and TRBJ2-5, with D possibly being TRBD2 (5 bases). The CDR3 is 14 amino acids. V shed 6 bases and J shed 2 bases, with 13 bases lying between them. The CDR3 nucleotides read TGTGCCAGCAGACTAGGTTTCGGTCAAGAGACCCAGTACTTC. Amino acids: CASRLGFGQETQYF.

There are many counts of this clonotype. The rearrangement uses TRBV7-2 and TRBJ2-1; tentatively, D is TRBD1 (6 bases). V was clipped by 5 bases and J by 0 bases, with 11 bases between them. The CDR3 has 15 amino acids. Germline V CDR1 and CDR2: SGHTA, FQGNSA. The CDR3 coding sequence is TGTGCCAGCAGCCGAAACAGGGCCTCCTACAATGAGCAGTTCTTC. Its translation: CASSRNRASYNEQFF.